The 31 T cell receptor beta chains below were found in one sample sequenced in a study of PD-L1 blockade in urothelial cancer. The method was immunoSEQ multiplex PCR; TCRdb's version includes in-frame clones alone and lacks a portion of them. The sample yields some 110,000 clones, roughly 90% seen once. The time point denotes: peripheral blood 6 weeks after treatment start. The sample was PBMCs, taken around atezolizumab (anti-PD-L1) treatment. The receptors here all came from a man aged 55 to 70 with urothelial cancer.

This chain links TRBV7-6 with TRBJ2-5; TRBD2 matches at 10 bases. The CDR3 consists of 15 residues. Trimming took 4 bases from V and 5 from J; bases not matched to a gene: 7. CDR1 and CDR2 from the germline V gene are SGHVS and FNYEAQ. CDR3 sequence (DNA): TGTGCCAGCAGCTACAGCGGGGGGGCCGGGGAGACCCAGTACTTC. Translated: CASSYSGGAGETQYF.

This CDR3 is CASSVVGGYGYTF. The CDR3 DNA reads TGTGCCAGCAGCGTAGTCGGGGGCTATGGCTACACCTTC. The rearrangement links TRBV9 to TRBJ1-2; maybe TRBD1 (5 bases). The length of the CDR3 is 13 residues. The germline V and J ends were trimmed by 0 bases and 4 bases, with 7 bases remaining between them. CDR1 and CDR2 (germline): SGDLS, YYNGEE.

The chain has TRBV23-1 and TRBJ1-6, with 9 bases lining up with TRBD1. TRBV23-1 is classed as an ORF, of uncertain function. With 2 bases clipped from V and 0 bases from J, the junction kept 14 bases outside the gene matches. The CDR3 extends over 21 amino acids. CDR3 sequence reads: CASSQTPDRGTPRSYNSPLHF. DNA of the CDR3: TGCGCCAGCAGTCAAACCCCCGACAGGGGGACCCCCCGCTCCTATAATTCACCCCTCCACTTT.

CDR3 loop: CASSLGTGGREQYF. CDR3 bases: TGCGCCAGCAGCTTAGGGACAGGGGGACGCGAGCAGTACTTC. This chain connects TRBV5-1 to TRBJ2-7; TRBD1 matches at 11 bases. This CDR3 is 14 amino acids long. Germline CDR1 is SGHRS and CDR2 is YFSETQ. V lost 2 bases to trimming and J lost 6 bases; unmatched junction nucleotides: 4.

The J gene is TRBJ2-7, the V gene TRBV28; weak D call: TRBD1 (5 bases). The germline gives CDR1 MDHEN, CDR2 SYDVKM. The V end lost 4 bases, the J end lost 10 bases, and 11 bases lay between the germline ends. The CDR3 covers 11 residues. CDR3 sequence (DNA): TGTGCCAGCAGTTCCCGGACACATCAGTACTTC. Its protein is CASSSRTHQYF.

The chain couples TRBV19 to TRBJ2-7; 10 positions match TRBD1. V was clipped by 6 bases and J by 1 base; unmatched bases: 9. Germline V lookup: CDR1 LNHDA, CDR2 SQIVND (reference sequence). The CDR3 covers 16 residues. CDR3 amino acids: CASRFRGTGESYEQYF. DNA for the CDR3: TGTGCCAGTAGGTTTCGAGGGACAGGGGAATCCTACGAGCAGTACTTC.

In its sample, this clone was seen once. In DNA form, the CDR3 reads TGTGCCAGCAGCTTGGTAGAACAGGGGGGCCAGTACTTC. This translates into CASSLVEQGGQYF. V is TRBV5-4 and J is TRBJ2-5; TRBD1 matches at 8 bases. The CDR3 consists of 13 residues. V lost 0 bases and J lost 10; bases outside the gene matches: 5. Germline V CDR1 and CDR2: SGHNT, YYREEE (reference sequence).

This clone was seen just once. This chain uses TRBV4-1 with TRBJ1-1, with D perhaps matching TRBD1 (5 bases). Trimming removed 1 base from V and 4 bases from J, with 10 bases in between. There are 14 residues in the CDR3. CDR1 and CDR2 (germline): MGHRA, YSYEKL. In DNA, the CDR3 is TGCGCCAGCAGCCAAGCAAGGAGGGGCACTGAAGCTTTCTTT. It specifies CASSQARRGTEAFF.

This clone was seen just once. V is TRBV5-4 and J is TRBJ2-1; 8 bases fit TRBD1. Trimming cost V 4 bases and J 4 bases; bases outside gene matches: 7. Germline CDR1 SGHNT, CDR2 YYREEE (reference sequence). This CDR3 region has 15 residues. CDR3 sequence: CASSPGQGIYNEQFF. CDR3 DNA sequence: TGTGCCAGCAGCCCCGGACAGGGAATTTACAATGAGCAGTTCTTC.

This chain connects TRBV7-2 to TRBJ2-1; perhaps TRBD2 as D (6 bases). CDR3 length: 12 amino acids. The V end lost 5 bases, the J end lost 11 bases, and 13 bases lay between the germline ends. Germline V CDR1 and CDR2: SGHTA, FQGNSA. The CDR3 region is CASSRMAGQQFF. CDR3 DNA sequence: TGTGCCAGCAGCCGGATGGCGGGGCAGCAGTTCTTC.

This clone was observed once. The V call is TRBV5-1, the J call TRBJ1-2; D gene unclear. The CDR3 runs 15 residues. CDR1 is SGHRS and CDR2 is YFSETQ in the germline V gene. Trimming cost V 3 bases and J 5 bases, with 17 bases left between them. In nucleotides, the CDR3 is TGCGCCAGCAGCTCCTCGTCGGGGTCAAAATATGGCTACACCTTC. Translation gives CASSSSSGSKYGYTF.

The chain couples TRBV27 to TRBJ1-4; tentative D call: TRBD1 (5 bases). Germline V gives CDR1 MNHEY, CDR2 SMNVEV (reference sequence). Trimming pared 3 bases from V and 4 bases from J, leaving 15 bases between. The CDR3 totals 16 residues. Written as DNA, the CDR3 is TGTGCCAGCAGTTTCCAGGGCCCCGGCGTTAATGAAAAACTGTTTTTT. Its translation is CASSFQGPGVNEKLFF.

The chain links TRBV29-1 to TRBJ2-7; D is possibly TRBD2 (6 bases). The V end was cut by 7 bases, the J end by 2 bases, with 15 bases between. Per the germline V gene, CDR1 is SQVTM and CDR2 is ANQGSEA. The CDR3 spans 13 residues. The CDR3, as DNA: TGCAGCGCCCGGGGGACCGTGACCTACGAGCAGTACTTC. Protein product: CSARGTVTYEQYF.

The chain links TRBV7-9 to TRBJ2-1; 11 bases map to TRBD2. From germline, CDR1 is SEHNR and CDR2 FQNEAQ (reference sequence). V was clipped by 5 bases and J by 5 bases; unmatched bases: 5. This CDR3 contains 15 residues. This CDR3 reads CASSRSGRAHNEQFF. CDR3 sequence (DNA): TGTGCCAGCAGCCGTAGCGGGAGGGCCCACAATGAGCAGTTCTTC.

The chain combines TRBV9 with TRBJ2-7; 9 bases map to TRBD1. J was trimmed by 7 bases and V by 3 bases; bases with no gene match: 11. Germline CDR1 and CDR2: SGDLS and YYNGEE. The CDR3 consists of 15 residues. The CDR3 sequence is CASSGGTGSFWEQYF. In DNA form, the CDR3 reads TGTGCCAGCAGCGGTGGGACAGGGAGCTTTTGGGAGCAGTACTTC.

The V call is TRBV9, the J call TRBJ2-5; 12 nucleotides line up with TRBD2. The CDR3 has 15 amino acids. The trim removed 4 bases at V and 3 bases at J, leaving 4 bases unmatched. CDR1 and CDR2 (germline): SGDLS, YYNGEE. Written as DNA, the CDR3 is TGTGCCAGCAGCCCACGACTAGCGGGGGAAGAGACCCAGTACTTC. It specifies CASSPRLAGEETQYF.

J is TRBJ2-1 and V is TRBV5-4, with 13 bases matching TRBD2. The CDR3 covers 15 residues. V lost 5 bases, J lost 5 bases, and 4 bases stayed unmatched. CDR1 and CDR2 (germline): SGHNT, YYREEE (reference sequence). Here the CDR3 reads CASSPGTSGDNEQFF. CDR3 coding DNA: TGTGCCAGCAGTCCCGGGACTAGCGGGGACAATGAGCAGTTCTTC.

The chain is built from TRBV10-3 and TRBJ2-7; 9 positions match TRBD1. This CDR3 is built from 17 residues. The J segment lost 3 bases and the V segment lost 4 bases, leaving 13 bases of the junction unmatched. Germline values: CDR1 ENHRY, CDR2 SYGVKD. In DNA, the CDR3 is TGTGCCATCAGTGGGACGACGCCGGGACAGGGTTACTACGAGCAGTACTTC. Translation: CAISGTTPGQGYYEQYF.

The rearrangement joins TRBV30 to TRBJ2-3; no clear D gene. Germline V gives CDR1 GTSNPN, CDR2 SVGIG (reference sequence). The CDR3 has 13 residues. The V and J ends lost 0 bases and 5 bases respectively, with 9 bases between them. The CDR3 here is CAWSVDHRDTQYF. CDR3 sequence (DNA): TGTGCCTGGAGTGTAGATCATAGAGATACGCAGTATTTT. Based on the CDR3 plus reference TRBV30 and TRBJ2-3, the full variable domain is SQTIHQWPATLVQPVGSPLSLECTVEGTSNPNLYWYRQAAGRGLQLLFYSVGIGQISSEVPQNLSASRPQDRQFILSSKKLLLSDSGFYLCAWSVDHRDTQYFGPGTRLTVL.

For this clone: At one boundary the junction diverges from the germline segment, which might be a read error. The CDR3 DNA reads as TGTGCCTGGAGTGGGGCATCCTCCCATCATTTC. This codes for CAWSGASSHHF. V and J are TRBV30 and TRBJ2-7; D unresolved. The CDR3 sequence is 11 residues long. CDR1 and CDR2 from the germline V gene are GTSNPN and SVGIG (reference sequence).

The V call is TRBV6-6, the J call TRBJ2-2; 7 nucleotides line up with TRBD1. This CDR3 is built from 16 residues. In germline, CDR1 is MNHNY, CDR2 SVGAGI (reference sequence). The V segment lost 0 bases and the J segment 0 bases; nucleotides outside the gene matches: 1. As DNA, the CDR3 is TGTGCCAGCAGTTACTCAGGGACAGCGAACACCGGGGAGCTGTTTTTT. It translates to CASSYSGTANTGELFF.

CDR3 sequence reads: CASSISGGTNTQYF. DNA of the CDR3: TGTGCCAGCAGCATTAGCGGGGGTACAAATACGCAGTATTTT. The chain links TRBV7-3 to TRBJ2-3, with TRBD2 identical over 9 bases. Trimming at V came to 5 bases and at J to 7 bases, leaving 7 bases not matched to a gene. The CDR3 length is 14 residues. Germline V gives CDR1 SGHTA, CDR2 FQGTGA.

The chain combines TRBV4-1 with TRBJ1-5, with D hard to call. V was trimmed by 3 bases and J by 1 base, leaving 16 bases between them. This CDR3 spans 17 amino acids. CDR1 and CDR2 from the germline V gene are MGHRA and YSYEKL. The CDR3 sequence: CASSHPPGGRSNQPQHF. The CDR3 region has the DNA TGCGCCAGCAGCCACCCACCGGGTGGGAGAAGCAATCAGCCCCAGCATTTT.

CDR3: CASSPTSGASEQYF. CDR3 DNA sequence: TGTGCCAGCAGCCCGACTAGCGGCGCCTCCGAGCAGTACTTC. The rearrangement uses TRBV6-5 and TRBJ2-7; 9 nucleotides align to TRBD2. The CDR3 is 14 amino acids. The germline CDR1 and CDR2 sequences are MNHEY and SVGAGI. The junction had 9 bases not matched to a gene; V was cut back by 6 bases and J by 6 bases.

V gene TRBV27 combines with J gene TRBJ1-6; tentative D call: TRBD1 (5 bases). The CDR3 runs to 15 residues. Germline CDR1 is MNHEY and CDR2 is SMNVEV (reference sequence). Trimming cost V 0 bases and J 9 bases, with 12 bases left between them. The CDR3 reads CASSLSAGWGSPLHF. The CDR3 DNA sequence: TGTGCCAGCAGTTTATCGGCAGGGTGGGGTTCACCCCTCCACTTT.

V usage is TRBV6-5 and J usage is TRBJ2-3; 8 positions match TRBD1. The CDR3 has 15 amino acids. Per germline, CDR1 MNHEY and CDR2 SVGAGI. V shed 4 bases, J shed 0 bases, and the junction held 3 bases outside the gene matches. This CDR3 is CASSWTGRSTDTQYF. CDR3 in DNA: TGTGCCAGCAGTTGGACAGGGAGAAGCACAGATACGCAGTATTTT.

This chain uses TRBV4-2 with TRBJ2-1, with a possible D match to TRBD2 (7 bases). The germline V gene has CDR1 LGHNA and CDR2 YNFKEQ. Trimming cost V 4 bases and J 10 bases, with 26 bases left between them. This CDR3 region has 17 residues. CDR3 sequence (DNA): TGTGCCAGCAGCCCCCTGGGGGGCGGGGGTGGCGAGGGAGAGCAGTTCTTC. Amino acid sequence: CASSPLGGGGGEGEQFF.

The chain couples TRBV19 to TRBJ1-6; the match to TRBD1 covers 8 bases. The CDR3 contains 15 residues. Germline trimming cut 6 bases from V and 4 bases from J; bases unmatched to any gene: 5. Germline V gene data show CDR1 as LNHDA and CDR2 as SQIVND (reference sequence). The CDR3 reads CASSTGTGYNSPLHF. The CDR3 DNA is TGTGCCAGTAGCACCGGGACAGGATATAATTCACCCCTCCACTTT.

This sequence joins TRBV6-5 and TRBJ2-7; 7 nucleotides match TRBD2. This CDR3 is built from 14 residues. J was trimmed by 6 bases and V by 0 bases; bases with no gene match: 5. Germline-derived CDR1 and CDR2 are MNHEY and SVGAGI. CDR3 in DNA: TGTGCCAGCAGTTACTCGAAGTCGGGGGGCGAGCAGTACTTC. This sequence encodes CASSYSKSGGEQYF.

The J gene is TRBJ1-3, the V gene TRBV6-1; the D is unclear. Germline V lookup: CDR1 MNHNS, CDR2 SASEGT. This CDR3 has 14 amino acids. V lost 2 bases to trimming and J lost 4 bases, with 9 bases between them. The DNA of the CDR3 is TGTGCCAGCAGTGAATGGTCGCGGGGAAACACCATATATTTT. Its protein product is CASSEWSRGNTIYF.

This rearrangement joins TRBV5-1 to TRBJ2-7; a possible D gene is TRBD2 (5 bases). V lost 0 bases and J 3 bases, leaving 13 bases between the germline ends. The CDR3 runs to 15 residues. CDR1 and CDR2 (germline): SGHRS, YFSETQ. The CDR3 DNA reads TGCGCCAGCAGCTTGGATGGGAGACGAGTCTACGAGCAGTACTTC. Encoded protein: CASSLDGRRVYEQYF.